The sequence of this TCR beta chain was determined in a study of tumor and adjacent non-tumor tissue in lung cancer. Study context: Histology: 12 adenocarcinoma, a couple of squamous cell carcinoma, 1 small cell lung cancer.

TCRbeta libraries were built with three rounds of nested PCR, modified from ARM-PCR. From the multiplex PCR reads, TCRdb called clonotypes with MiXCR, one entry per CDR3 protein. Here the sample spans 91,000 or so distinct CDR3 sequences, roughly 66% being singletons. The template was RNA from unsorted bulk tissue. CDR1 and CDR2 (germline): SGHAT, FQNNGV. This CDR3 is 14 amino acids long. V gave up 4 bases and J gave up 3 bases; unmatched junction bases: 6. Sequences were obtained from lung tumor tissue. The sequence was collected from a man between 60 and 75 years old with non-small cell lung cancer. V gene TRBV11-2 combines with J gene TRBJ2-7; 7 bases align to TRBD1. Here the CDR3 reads CASSSDRVYYEQYF. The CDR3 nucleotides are TGTGCCAGCAGCTCAGACAGGGTCTACTACGAGCAGTACTTC.